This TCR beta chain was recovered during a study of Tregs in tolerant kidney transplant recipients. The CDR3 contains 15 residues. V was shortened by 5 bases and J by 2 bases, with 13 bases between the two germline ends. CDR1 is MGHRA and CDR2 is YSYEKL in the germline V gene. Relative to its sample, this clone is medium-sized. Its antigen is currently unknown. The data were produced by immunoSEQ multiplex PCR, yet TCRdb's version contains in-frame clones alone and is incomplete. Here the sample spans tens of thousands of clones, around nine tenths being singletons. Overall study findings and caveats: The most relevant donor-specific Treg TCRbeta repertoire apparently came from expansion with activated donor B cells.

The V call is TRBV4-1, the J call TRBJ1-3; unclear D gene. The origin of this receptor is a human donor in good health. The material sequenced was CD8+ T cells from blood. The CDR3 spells CASSTTRGTGNTIYF. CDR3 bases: TGCGCCAGCAGCACGACTCGAGGCACTGGAAACACCATATATTTT.